This T cell receptor beta chain originates from a study of blood T cell repertoires in COVID-19. In the study overall: Sample material is recorded as cDNA or gDNA derived from T cells, B-cell-depleted T cells, or PBMCs.

This clone was seen only a few times. Participants, about 18 to 100 years old, spanned under 30 US areas. Cohort assignment relied on participant-reported clinical history. Assay: immunoSEQ multiplex PCR; the TCRdb copy retains only in-frame clones and omits some. There are 170,000 or so clones in the sample; just over 85% occur only once, and about 8.4% lies in the top ten. This receptor was obtained from a woman under 30 who had recovered from COVID-19. Sequenced sample: PBMCs or T cells enriched from blood (not recorded which).

CDR3 sequence: CASTIEGSPLHF. The CDR3 nucleotides are TGTGCCAGCACCATAGAGGGTTCACCCCTCCACTTT. The chain combines TRBV2 with TRBJ1-6; the D is unclear. Germline CDR1 and CDR2: SNHLY and FYNNEI. V gave up 7 bases and J gave up 9 bases, with 10 bases separating them. CDR3 size: 12 residues.